This TCR beta chain was found in a study of blood T cell repertoires in COVID-19. A few counts support this clone. In the authors' workflow: Researchers report that nucleated cell counts were estimated from reference gene primer amplification. The protocol was immunoSEQ multiplex PCR, while the TCRdb copy is restricted to in-frame clones and leaves out a portion. The V and J calls and clone size come from that table; D and trimming were worked out from the DNA. The sample holds 80,000 to 130,000 clones, approximately 85% seen once. This clonotype originated in a woman aged 55-70 years with acute or convalescent COVID-19. Sequencing was done on a sample of peripheral blood.

CDR3 in amino acids: CASSLVFNTGELFF. CDR3 DNA: TGTGCCAGCAGCTTAGTCTTTAACACCGGGGAGCTGTTTTTT. The genes are TRBV7-2 and TRBJ2-2; no clear D. V was pared by 1 base and J by 2 bases, with 5 bases between. The CDR3 covers 14 residues. Germline-derived CDR1 and CDR2 are SGHTA and FQGNSA.